The clone carrying this TCR beta chain was counted at least ten times. Its antigen is unidentified. The sample is drawn from a study of post-analysis software for immune sequencing data. At the level of the study: The disease courses spanned relapsing-remitting, secondary progressive and progressive-relapsing forms of multiple sclerosis.

Unique-molecular-identifier-tagged TCR beta cDNA libraries were used. T cells numbering about 0.85 to 11 million yielded cDNA molecules that totaled about 500,000. TCRdb analysed the PCR reads with MiXCR anew, one entry per CDR3 protein. Of hundreds of thousands of distinct CDR3 sequences listed, roughly 27% were seen once; the top ten hold approximately 0.6%. Study-wide findings and caveats: In patients, TRBV5-6, TRBV5-1 and TRBV20-1 belonged to about five TRBV segments found more frequently than in controls.

Trimming took off 1 base at V and 4 bases at J, with 9 bases between the two ends. Germline CDR1 is SEHNR and CDR2 is FQNEAQ (reference sequence). The CDR3 has 14 residues. This receptor was obtained from a girl aged 5-17 years with multiple sclerosis. The chain couples TRBV7-9 to TRBJ2-3; D not certain. The sequencing input was blood. In DNA form, the CDR3 reads TGTGCCAGCAGCTTAGTTAGTGGCTCAGATACGCAGTATTTT. This gives the protein CASSLVSGSDTQYF.